This entry features one T cell receptor (beta chain) sequence. Its antigen remains undetermined. The sample holds no much larger clone one base away, and base qualities are not on file. The library was generated by RACE. Instrument used: NextSeq 500. During library preparation, unique molecular identifiers were attached to individual cDNA molecules so that TCRs could be counted quantitatively and reproducibly. From each blood RNA sample, both TCR alpha and TCR beta chains were sequenced. Regarding the original processing steps: The median number of TCRs per sample was around 96,000, ranging from about 20,000 to 690,600. V, J and CDR3 annotation of the TCR reads was carried out using the Decombinator software suite. To make PS versus PT1 abundance plots, every sample was subsampled to the same number of TCRs (28,000). TCRs were defined as expanded if absent before sensitization and observed at least eight times at the 2-week time point. TCRdb's own reprocessing of the public reads used fastp at Q25 and MiXCR and kept productive beta chains. Entries are consolidated by CDR3 protein sequence, retaining the most common genes and DNA. These V and J calls are TCRdb output, not the study's own analysis. This sample has 150,000 to 200,000 distinct CDR3 sequences in its table, and about 31% of those were observed once. The ten largest clones represent 2.5% to 3.5% of the sample.

This record belongs to a study of human T cells and chemical hapten exposure (dated by TCRdb to about 2021). About the full investigation: For sensitization, 2% DPC in acetone was applied to a roughly 2 cm by roughly 2 cm area of upper inner arm skin. Libraries were pooled for sequencing, and per-sample TCR yields varied mainly because of small differences in library volumes within the pool. Patch testing was done on the upper back using Finn chambers containing 0.01% DPC, and results were scored after 6 days according to International Contact Dermatitis Research Group standards. This study followed changes in the peripheral blood TCR repertoire in vivo during primary and secondary sensitization of alopecia patients to the hapten diphenylcyclopropenone (DPC). Throughout the approximately 25-week study period, patients were also given weekly therapeutic DPC doses on the scalp. Blood samples were taken from patients before sensitization (week 0) and then at 2, 6 and about 24 weeks after DPC sensitization. Alopecia areata with under or over 50% scalp involvement, alopecia totalis and alopecia universalis were represented in the patient cohort, which was mostly female. Under 30 alopecia patients gave blood for TCR sequencing at one to four time points (pre-sensitization, 2, 6 and 24 weeks). The research as a whole found: Expanded TCRs formed significantly more large CDR3 similarity clusters than pre-sensitization or healthy control sets, consistent with antigen-driven responses. DPC sensitization did not change how many TCRs were above 1 in 1000 frequency, and no evidence was found of alterations in global repertoire structure. Patch test score correlated positively with the number of PT1 expanded TCRs, reaching significance at thresholds 8, 16 and 32 but not at 4. Because every patient had alopecia, a presumed autoimmune disease, the patients' immune response might differ from that of healthy individuals. Repeated subsampling changed both the strength of the expansion versus patch-test correlation and the threshold at which that correlation became significant.

The CDR3 covers 16 residues, taking in both the cysteine and the phenylalanine. This entry keeps only the CDR3 DNA: 48 bases, framed from base 1. For CDR1 and CDR2, the germline V gene lists MDHEN and SYDVKM. The germline ends are 19 bases apart after V is trimmed by 3 bases and J by 6 bases. This specimen's time point label, interpreted: pre-sensitization, week 0. This specimen's treatment or condition label, interpreted: therapeutic diphenylcyclopropenone sensitization with weekly scalp DPC. Blood at each patch-test visit was drawn before the patch test was applied. Patients were eligible if aged 18 to 70, diagnosed with alopecia and judged suitable for DPC therapy, and pregnant patients were excluded. Unfractionated whole blood was collected in Tempus Blood RNA tubes, and total RNA was extracted from that blood.

This receptor chain uses TRBV28 and TRBJ2-3; TRBD1 is a possible D gene, resting on 8 matching bases. Sequenced here: whole blood, sampled in connection with sensitization to the hapten diphenylcyclopropenone (DPC). The receptor was isolated from a woman between 25 and 40 years old with alopecia areata. Some clones in this sample may be carry-over from other donors' samples. The CDR3 is CASSFSGQGLTDTQYF. The base sequence is TGTGCCAGCAGTTTTTCAGGACAGGGACTAACCGATACGCAGTATTTT.